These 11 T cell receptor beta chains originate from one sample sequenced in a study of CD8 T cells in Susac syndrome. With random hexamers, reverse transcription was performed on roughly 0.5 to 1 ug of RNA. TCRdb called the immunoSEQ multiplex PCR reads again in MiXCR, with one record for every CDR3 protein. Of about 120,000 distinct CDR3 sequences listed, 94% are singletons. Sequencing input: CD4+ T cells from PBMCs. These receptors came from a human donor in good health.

The CDR3 DNA is TGCAGTGCTAAACAGGGGGGTAGTGGGGCCAACGTCCTGACTTTC. Amino acids: CSAKQGGSGANVLTF. This rearrangement joins TRBV20-1 to TRBJ2-6; 8 bases are shared with TRBD1. This CDR3 has 15 residues. Looked up from germline, CDR1 is DFQATT and CDR2 is SNEGSKA (reference sequence). Trimming cost V 4 bases and J 3 bases; bases outside gene matches: 5.

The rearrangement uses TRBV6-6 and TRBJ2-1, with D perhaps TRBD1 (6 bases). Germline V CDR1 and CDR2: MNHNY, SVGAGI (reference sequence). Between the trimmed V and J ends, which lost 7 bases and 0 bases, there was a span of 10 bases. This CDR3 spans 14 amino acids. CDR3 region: CASNGGSSYNEQFF. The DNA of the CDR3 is TGTGCCAGCAATGGGGGCAGCTCCTACAATGAGCAGTTCTTC.

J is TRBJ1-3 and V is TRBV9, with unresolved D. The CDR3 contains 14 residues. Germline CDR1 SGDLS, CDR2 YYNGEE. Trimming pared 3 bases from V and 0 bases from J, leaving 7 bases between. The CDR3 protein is CASSETSSGNTIYF. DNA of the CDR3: TGTGCCAGCAGCGAGACTAGCTCTGGAAACACCATATATTTT.

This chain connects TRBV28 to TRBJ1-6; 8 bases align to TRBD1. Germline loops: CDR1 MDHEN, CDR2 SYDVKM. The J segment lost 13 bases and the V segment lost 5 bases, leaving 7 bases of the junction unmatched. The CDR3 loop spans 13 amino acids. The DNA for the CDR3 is TGTGCCAGCAGTACCGACAGGGGATCGCCCCTCCACTTT. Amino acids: CASSTDRGSPLHF.

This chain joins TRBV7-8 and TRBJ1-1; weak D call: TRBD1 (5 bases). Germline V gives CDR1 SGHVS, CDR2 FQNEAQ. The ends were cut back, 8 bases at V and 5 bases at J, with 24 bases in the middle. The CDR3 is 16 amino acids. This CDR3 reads CASRRRDGLVRTEAFF. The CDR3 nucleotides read TGTGCCAGCCGTCGCAGGGACGGACTGGTGAGGACTGAAGCTTTCTTT.

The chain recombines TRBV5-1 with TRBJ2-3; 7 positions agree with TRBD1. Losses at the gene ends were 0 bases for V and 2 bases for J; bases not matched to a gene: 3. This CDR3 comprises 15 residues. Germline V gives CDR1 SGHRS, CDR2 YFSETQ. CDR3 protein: CASSLEGAVTDTQYF. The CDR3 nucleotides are TGCGCCAGCAGCTTGGAGGGGGCAGTCACAGATACGCAGTATTTT.

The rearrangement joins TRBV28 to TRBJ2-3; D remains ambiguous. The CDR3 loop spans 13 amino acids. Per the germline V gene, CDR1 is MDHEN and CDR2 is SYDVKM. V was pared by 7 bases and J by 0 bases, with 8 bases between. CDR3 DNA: TGTGCCAGCAACCTCGACAGCACAGATACGCAGTATTTT. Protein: CASNLDSTDTQYF.

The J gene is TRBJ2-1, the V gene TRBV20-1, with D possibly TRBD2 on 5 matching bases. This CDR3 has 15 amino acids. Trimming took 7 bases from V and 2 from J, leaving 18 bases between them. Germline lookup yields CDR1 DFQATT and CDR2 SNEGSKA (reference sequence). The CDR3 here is CSVSLGGLTYNEQFF. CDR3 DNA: TGCAGTGTTAGCCTCGGCGGGCTAACCTACAATGAGCAGTTCTTC.

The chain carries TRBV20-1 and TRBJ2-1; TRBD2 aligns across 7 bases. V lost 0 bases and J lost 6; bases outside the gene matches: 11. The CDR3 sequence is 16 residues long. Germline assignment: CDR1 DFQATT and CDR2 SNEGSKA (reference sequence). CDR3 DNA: TGCAGTGCTAGAGATTGGTCGAGCGGGATAAGCAATGAGCAGTTCTTC. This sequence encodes CSARDWSSGISNEQFF.

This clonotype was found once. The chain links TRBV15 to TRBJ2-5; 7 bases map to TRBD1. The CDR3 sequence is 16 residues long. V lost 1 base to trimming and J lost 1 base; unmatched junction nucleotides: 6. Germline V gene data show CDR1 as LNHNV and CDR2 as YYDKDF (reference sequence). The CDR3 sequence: CATSRANDRAQETQYF. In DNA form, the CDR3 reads TGTGCCACCAGCAGAGCCAATGACAGGGCCCAAGAGACCCAGTACTTC.

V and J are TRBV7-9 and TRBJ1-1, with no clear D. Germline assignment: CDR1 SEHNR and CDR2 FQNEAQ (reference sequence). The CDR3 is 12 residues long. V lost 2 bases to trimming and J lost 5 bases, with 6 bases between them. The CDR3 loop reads CASSLSGTEAFF. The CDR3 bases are TGTGCCAGCAGCTTATCCGGAACTGAAGCTTTCTTT. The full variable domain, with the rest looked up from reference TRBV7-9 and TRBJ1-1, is DTGVSQNPRHKITKRGQNVTFRCDPISEHNRLYWYRQTLGQGPEFLTYFQNEAQLEKSRLLSDRFSAERPKGSFSTLEIQRTEQGDSAMYLCASSLSGTEAFFGQGTRLTVV.